Listed below are T cell receptor beta chains from one sample, sequenced in a study of regulatory T cells in long-lasting Graves disease. TCRdb re-analysed the multiplex PCR reads in MiXCR, keeping a single row per CDR3 protein. The sample yields around 250,000 distinct CDR3 sequences, 20% to 25% seen once. Sequenced material: peripheral blood mononuclear cells (PBMCs), taken at new diagnosis, from a patient treated with antithyroid drugs. The receptors here all came from a female donor with Graves disease. The CDR3 runs from the conserved cysteine through the conserved F or W. D genes are given only for firm matches. The size of a clone is reported for some rows only, either as once, few or many, or as a class for expanded clones.

J gene	V gene	D gene	clone size	CDR3 length	CDR3 protein	CDR3 DNA
TRBJ2-7	TRBV18	-	many	14	CASSQTTGTYEQYF	TGTGCCAGCTCACAAACGACAGGAACCTACGAGCAGTACTTC
TRBJ2-3	TRBV12-3/TRBV12-4	-	many	16	CASSSNGWAITDTQYF	TGTGCCAGCAGCTCAAATGGGTGGGCAATCACAGATACGCAGTATTTT
TRBJ2-2	TRBV7-2	-	few	12	CASSPNTGGLFF	TGTGCCAGCAGCCCCAACACCGGGGGGCTGTTTTTT
TRBJ1-1	TRBV20-1	-	many	13	CSAGGNPNTEAFF	TGCAGTGCGGGGGGGAACCCGAACACTGAAGCTTTCTTT
TRBJ2-1	TRBV18	TRBD2	many	15	CASSKTSGSTDEQFF	TGTGCCAGCTCAAAAACTAGCGGGAGTACGGATGAGCAGTTCTTC
TRBJ2-3	TRBV5-4	TRBD2	many	17	CASSFPAGGSGTDTQYF	TGTGCCAGCAGCTTTCCAGCGGGGGGGTCTGGCACAGATACGCAGTATTTT
TRBJ2-3	TRBV7-9	TRBD1	many	15	CASSFEGAAGDTQYF	TGTGCCAGCAGCTTCGAGGGGGCTGCTGGAGATACGCAGTATTTT
TRBJ2-7	TRBV11-3	-	many	14	CASSIGGRDYEQYF	TGTGCCAGCAGCATAGGAGGCAGGGACTACGAGCAGTACTTC
TRBJ2-5	TRBV3-1	-	many	13	CASSQGVGNDQYF	TGTGCCAGCAGCCAAGGTGTCGGGAACGACCAGTACTTC
TRBJ1-2	TRBV9	-	few	13	CASSVVQGNGYTF	TGTGCCAGCAGCGTAGTACAGGGAAATGGCTACACCTTC
TRBJ2-7	TRBV2	TRBD1	many	15	CASSEAGQASYEQYF	TGTGCCAGCAGTGAAGCGGGACAGGCGTCCTACGAGCAGTACTTC
TRBJ2-2	TRBV7-7	TRBD1	-	13	CASSLAPGQGLFF	TGTGCCAGCAGCTTAGCCCCGGGACAGGGGCTGTTTTTT
TRBJ2-5	TRBV6-2/TRBV6-3	-	many	13	CASSYYLRETQYF	TGTGCCAGCAGTTACTACCTACGAGAGACCCAGTACTTC
TRBJ2-3	TRBV5-6	TRBD2	few	16	CASSLGAGVGTDTQYF	TGTGCCAGCAGCTTGGGGGCGGGAGTAGGCACAGATACGCAGTATTTT
TRBJ2-2	TRBV2	-	-	14	CASRSWGLGGELFF	TGTGCCAGCAGGTCTTGGGGTTTAGGCGGGGAGCTGTTTTTT
TRBJ1-2	TRBV18	TRBD1	many	13	CASSPTGNYGYTF	TGTGCCAGCTCACCGACAGGGAACTATGGCTACACCTTC
TRBJ2-7	TRBV12-3/TRBV12-4	TRBD2	-	14	CASSPGTSNYEQYF	TGTGCCAGCAGTCCCGGGACTAGCAACTACGAGCAGTACTTC
TRBJ2-7	TRBV7-2	TRBD2	many	13	CASSSGLAYEQYF	TGTGCCAGCAGCTCGGGACTAGCCTACGAGCAGTACTTC
TRBJ1-1	TRBV20-1	TRBD1	many	13	CSAPGQLNTEAFF	TGCAGTGCGCCGGGACAGCTGAACACTGAAGCTTTCTTT
TRBJ2-4	TRBV28	-	many	16	CASTPGGGRGRTIQYF	TGTGCCAGCACCCCAGGTGGGGGCAGGGGACGGACCATTCAGTACTTC
TRBJ2-5	TRBV20-1	-	-	13	CSADRGSQETQYF	TGCAGTGCCGATCGGGGGAGTCAAGAGACCCAGTACTTC
TRBJ1-5	TRBV20-1	TRBD1	many	12	CSATPGGQPQHF	TGCAGTGCTACCCCAGGGGGCCAGCCCCAGCATTTT
TRBJ1-4	TRBV20-1	TRBD1	many	15	CSAEKLGQLMEKLFF	TGCAGTGCCGAGAAGTTGGGACAGCTCATGGAAAAACTGTTTTTT
TRBJ2-7	TRBV2	TRBD1	many	14	CASRWDRGPYEQYF	TGTGCCAGCAGATGGGACAGGGGGCCGTACGAGCAGTACTTC
TRBJ2-7	TRBV18	TRBD1	-	18	CASSPRQFRQGVAYEQYF	TGTGCCAGCTCACCCCGACAATTTAGACAGGGGGTAGCCTACGAGCAGTACTTC
TRBJ1-1	TRBV7-8	TRBD1	many	15	CASSYWTGGLTEAFF	TGTGCCAGCAGCTATTGGACAGGAGGTTTAACTGAAGCTTTCTTT
TRBJ1-6	TRBV20-1	-	many	14	CSARGGQSNSPLHF	TGCAGTGCTAGAGGGGGACAATCAAATTCACCCCTCCACTTT
TRBJ2-7	TRBV6-2/TRBV6-3	-	many	12	CASSWTAYEQYF	TGTGCCAGCAGTTGGACAGCCTACGAGCAGTACTTC
TRBJ2-1	TRBV6-1	-	few	13	CASSPTPRNEQFF	TGTGCCAGCAGTCCCACTCCCCGAAATGAGCAGTTCTTC
TRBJ2-2	TRBV7-2	-	-	13	CASSSRYPGELFF	TGTGCCAGCAGCTCCCGATACCCCGGGGAGCTGTTTTTT
TRBJ2-3	TRBV29-1	TRBD1	many	14	CSAPGQGGVDTQYF	TGCAGCGCTCCGGGACAGGGGGGAGTTGATACGCAGTATTTT
TRBJ2-2	TRBV12-3/TRBV12-4	-	many	14	CASSSAENTGELFF	TGTGCCAGCAGTTCCGCCGAGAACACCGGGGAGCTGTTTTTT
TRBJ2-7	TRBV2	-	many	12	CASSISTYEQYF	TGTGCCAGCAGTATTTCTACCTACGAGCAGTACTTC
TRBJ1-6	TRBV3-1	-	many	15	CASSQDGPYNSPLHF	TGTGCCAGCAGCCAAGACGGACCTTATAATTCACCCCTCCACTTT
TRBJ1-4	TRBV5-1	-	many	16	CASSLAQETISEKLFF	TGCGCCAGCAGCTTGGCTCAGGAAACCATTTCTGAAAAACTGTTTTTT
TRBJ1-6	TRBV12-3/TRBV12-4	-	many	14	CASKTGINNSPLHF	TGTGCCAGCAAAACCGGGATAAATAATTCACCCCTCCACTTT
TRBJ1-3	TRBV2	TRBD1	many	16	CASSYGQGGTGNTIYF	TGTGCCAGCAGCTACGGACAGGGAGGCACCGGAAACACCATATATTTT
TRBJ2-7	TRBV20-1	-	-	15	CSARDPGHQTYEQYF	TGCAGTGCTAGAGACCCGGGACACCAGACCTACGAGCAGTACTTC
TRBJ2-1	TRBV20-1	TRBD1	many	16	CSARDHETGVWNEQFF	TGCAGTGCTAGAGATCATGAGACAGGGGTCTGGAATGAGCAGTTCTTC
TRBJ2-2	TRBV6-1	TRBD1	many	18	CASRSRDRGTAGTGELFF	TGTGCCAGCAGGTCCCGAGACAGGGGCACTGCAGGCACCGGGGAGCTGTTTTTT
TRBJ2-1	TRBV4-1	-	-	16	CASSQVDLVHYNEQFF	TGCGCCAGCAGCCAAGTGGACTTGGTTCACTACAATGAGCAGTTCTTC
TRBJ2-7	TRBV28	TRBD1	-	17	CASSLSNTGQGTYEQYF	TGTGCCAGCAGTTTAAGTAACACGGGACAGGGCACCTACGAGCAGTACTTC
TRBJ2-1	TRBV12-3/TRBV12-4	-	many	11	CASSLRNEQFF	TGTGCCAGCAGTCTAAGGAATGAGCAGTTCTTC
TRBJ1-3	TRBV12-3/TRBV12-4	-	few	17	CASTPRSDSVVRNTIYF	TGTGCCAGCACCCCGCGTTCGGACAGCGTTGTTAGAAACACCATATATTTT
TRBJ2-3	TRBV29-1	-	many	13	CSVELRNTDTQYF	TGCAGCGTTGAACTTAGAAACACAGATACGCAGTATTTT
TRBJ2-7	TRBV20-1	-	-	12	CSASGPLYEQYF	TGCAGTGCTAGCGGGCCCCTGTACGAGCAGTACTTC
TRBJ2-4	TRBV6-1	-	many	16	CASIDGEGQAKNIQYF	TGTGCCAGCATCGACGGCGAGGGCCAAGCCAAAAACATTCAGTACTTC
TRBJ2-1	TRBV12-3/TRBV12-4	-	many	18	CASSFDGWWDKGNNEQFF	TGTGCCAGCAGTTTCGATGGGTGGTGGGACAAGGGCAACAATGAGCAGTTCTTC
TRBJ1-3	TRBV11-2	TRBD1	many	14	CASSPQGAGNTIYF	TGTGCCAGCAGCCCACAGGGGGCTGGAAACACCATATATTTT
TRBJ1-6	TRBV29-1	-	many	14	CSVDDGGKNSPLHF	TGCAGCGTTGATGACGGAGGCAAGAATTCACCCCTCCACTTT